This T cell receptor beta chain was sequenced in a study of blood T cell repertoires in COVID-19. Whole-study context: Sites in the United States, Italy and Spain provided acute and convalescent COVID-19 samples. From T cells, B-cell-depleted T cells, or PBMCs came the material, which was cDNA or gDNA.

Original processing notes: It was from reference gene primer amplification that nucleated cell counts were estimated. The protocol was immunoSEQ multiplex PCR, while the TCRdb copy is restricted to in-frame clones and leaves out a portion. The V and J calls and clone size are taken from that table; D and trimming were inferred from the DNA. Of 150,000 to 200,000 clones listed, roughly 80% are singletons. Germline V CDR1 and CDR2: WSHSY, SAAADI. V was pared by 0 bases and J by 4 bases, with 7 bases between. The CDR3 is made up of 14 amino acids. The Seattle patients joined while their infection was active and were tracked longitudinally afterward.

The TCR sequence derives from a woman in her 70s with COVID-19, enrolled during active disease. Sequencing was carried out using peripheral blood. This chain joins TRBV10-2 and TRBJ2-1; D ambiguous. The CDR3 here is CASSESELYNEQFF. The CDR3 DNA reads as TGCGCCAGCAGTGAGTCGGAGCTATACAATGAGCAGTTCTTC.